Shown below are 24 T cell receptor beta chains from a single sample sequenced in a study of T cells expressing NK-cell markers. TCRdb re-called the 5' RACE reads and shows each CDR3 protein once, DNA omitted. This table lists roughly 420,000 distinct CDR3 sequences. The sequenced sample consisted of blood T cells: a sorted CD56 or NKG2C T cell subset, CD4+ or CD8+ T cells, or bulk PBMC T cells (not recorded which). The receptor source for this set is a woman between 18 and 69 years old in good health.

The chain employs TRBV12-3 or TRBV12-4 and TRBJ2-7; TCRdb gives TRBD1 as the D gene, but with no DNA this cannot be confirmed. The CDR3 loop spans 14 amino acids. CDR3: CASSFGGIGYEQYF.

This chain joins TRBV29-1 and TRBJ1-1; TCRdb picks TRBD1, but there is no DNA to check that call. There are 13 residues in the CDR3. Germline assignment: CDR1 SQVTM and CDR2 ANQGSEA. CDR3 sequence reads: CSAGQGVNTEAFF.

The chain recombines TRBV9 with TRBJ2-5; TCRdb's D gene call, TRBD2, goes unchecked for lack of DNA. This CDR3 has 14 amino acids. Germline assignment: CDR1 SGDLS and CDR2 YYNGEE. The CDR3 protein is CASSVELAVETQYF.

This chain links TRBV20-1 with TRBJ1-2; TCRdb proposes TRBD1, but this gene call is untestable without DNA. There are 12 residues in the CDR3. Germline V lookup: CDR1 DFQATT, CDR2 SNEGSKA (reference sequence). The chain's CDR3 is CSARGAGYGYTF.

The chain uses TRBV12-3 or TRBV12-4 and TRBJ2-5; TCRdb designates TRBD1, a call that cannot be tested without DNA. The CDR3 is made up of 15 amino acids. The CDR3 is CASTRRDHSQETQYF.

The chain couples TRBV12-3 or TRBV12-4 to TRBJ2-7. The CDR3 is 15 amino acids. The CDR3 sequence: CASISGGGLPNEQYF.

The chain links TRBV12-3 or TRBV12-4 to TRBJ2-1; the TRBD1 assignment by TCRdb is unverifiable without DNA. The CDR3 is 16 residues long. The CDR3 is CASSPRGGSSYNEQFF.

The V call is TRBV6-1, the J call TRBJ1-1; the TCRdb D gene call, TRBD1, has no DNA to confirm it. This CDR3 comprises 14 residues. Germline assignment: CDR1 MNHNS and CDR2 SASEGT. The CDR3: CASREGRLNTEAFF.

The rearrangement links TRBV7-2 to TRBJ2-3; TCRdb reports TRBD2, a call that lacks DNA to check it against. Germline-derived CDR1 and CDR2 are SGHTA and FQGNSA. CDR3 length equals 15 residues. CDR3 amino acids: CASSPLAGVLDTQYF.

The chain employs TRBV12-3 or TRBV12-4 and TRBJ1-1; TCRdb designates TRBD1, a call that cannot be tested without DNA. This CDR3 spans 17 amino acids. This CDR3 reads CASSLWTGAVGNTEAFF.

CDR3 protein: CASSYAYTGNTIYF. The chain links TRBV6-2 or TRBV6-3 to TRBJ1-3. Germline V gene data show CDR1 as MNHEY and CDR2 as SVGEGT. The CDR3 is 14 residues long.

This chain connects TRBV25-1 to TRBJ1-2; the D call from TCRdb, TRBD1, cannot be confirmed without DNA. The V gene's germline CDR1 is MGHDK and CDR2 SYGVNS. This CDR3 is 13 amino acids long. CDR3 residues: CASSELVGDGYTF.

The chain combines TRBV4-3 with TRBJ2-2; the TRBD2 assignment by TCRdb is unverifiable without DNA. Per the germline V gene, CDR1 is LGHNA and CDR2 is YSLEER. CDR3 size: 18 residues. This CDR3 is CASSLATGLAGGTGELFF.

The rearrangement joins TRBV5-1 to TRBJ2-3; TCRdb gives TRBD2 as the D gene, but with no DNA this cannot be confirmed. Germline V gene data show CDR1 as SGHRS and CDR2 as YFSETQ. The CDR3 has 16 amino acids. CDR3 protein: CASEPLAGGLADTQYF.

This chain connects TRBV7-3 to TRBJ2-1; TCRdb designates TRBD2, a call that cannot be tested without DNA. CDR1 SGHTA and CDR2 FQGTGA come from the germline V gene. This CDR3 comprises 15 residues. The CDR3 loop is CASSDRLAFDNEQFF.

The rearrangement links TRBV10-3 to TRBJ2-4. This CDR3 is built from 15 residues. Looked up from germline, CDR1 is ENHRY and CDR2 is SYGVKD. This chain's CDR3 is CAISEGELAKNIQYF.

The chain links TRBV12-3 or TRBV12-4 to TRBJ1-2; the TCRdb D gene call, TRBD1, has no DNA to confirm it. The CDR3 runs 15 residues. CDR3 region: CASRNPGQGDYGYTF.

The chain carries TRBV5-6 and TRBJ2-1; the D gene TCRdb calls, TRBD1, cannot be checked with no DNA. The CDR3 loop spans 15 amino acids. Looked up from germline, CDR1 is SGHDT and CDR2 is YYEEEE. CDR3 region: CASSLEQGAIYEQFF. Looking up the rest from reference TRBV5-6 and TRBJ2-1 gives the full variable domain: DAGVTQSPTHLIKTRGQQVTLRCSPKSGHDTVSWYQQALGQGPQFIFQYYEEEERQRGNFPDRFSGHQFPNYSSELNVNALLLGDSALYLCASSLEQGAIYEQFFGPGTRLTVL.

The chain's CDR3 is CSVEVDDSYGYTF. The rearrangement uses TRBV29-1 and TRBJ1-2. CDR1 and CDR2 (germline): SQVTM, ANQGSEA. This CDR3 is built from 13 residues.

The gene calls are TRBV5-1 and TRBJ2-3; the TCRdb call, TRBD2, lacks DNA for checking. This CDR3 has 16 amino acids. In germline, CDR1 is SGHRS, CDR2 YFSETQ. The CDR3 protein is CASSLAAGAGTDTQYF.

J is TRBJ2-5 and V is TRBV7-8. Germline-derived CDR1 and CDR2 are SGHVS and FQNEAQ. This CDR3 region has 14 residues. The CDR3 spells CASSLGWSQETQYF.

This rearrangement joins TRBV5-1 to TRBJ2-3. The CDR3 spans 14 residues. The germline gives CDR1 SGHRS, CDR2 YFSETQ. The CDR3 region is CASSLTLPADTQYF.

This chain joins TRBV7-2 and TRBJ2-3; TCRdb returns TRBD2, unconfirmable since there is no DNA. The germline V gene encodes CDR1 SGHTA and CDR2 FQGNSA. The CDR3 spans 15 residues. The CDR3 sequence: CASSSRTLLGDTQYF.

This chain links TRBV4-1 with TRBJ1-2; TCRdb picks TRBD1, but there is no DNA to check that call. This CDR3 has 13 residues. The V gene's germline CDR1 is MGHRA and CDR2 YSYEKL. The CDR3 sequence is CASSPGTGLGYTF.